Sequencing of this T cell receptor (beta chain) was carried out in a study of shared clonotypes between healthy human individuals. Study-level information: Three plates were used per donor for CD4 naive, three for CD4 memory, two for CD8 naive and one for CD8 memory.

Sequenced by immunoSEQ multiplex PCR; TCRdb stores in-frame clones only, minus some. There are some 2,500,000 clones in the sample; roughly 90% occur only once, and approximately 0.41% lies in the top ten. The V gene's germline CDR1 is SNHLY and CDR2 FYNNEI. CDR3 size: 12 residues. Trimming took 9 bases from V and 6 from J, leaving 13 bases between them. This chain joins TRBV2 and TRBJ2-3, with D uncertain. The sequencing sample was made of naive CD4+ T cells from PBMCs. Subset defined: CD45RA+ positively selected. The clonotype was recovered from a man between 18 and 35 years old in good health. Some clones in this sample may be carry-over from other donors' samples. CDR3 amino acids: CASLRVGDTQYF. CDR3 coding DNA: TGTGCCAGTCTTCGGGTAGGGGATACGCAGTATTTT.